This TCR beta chain was sequenced during a study of shared clonotypes between healthy human individuals. V was trimmed by 4 bases and J by 6 bases, leaving 8 bases between them. CDR1 is PRHDT and CDR2 is FYEKMQ in the germline V gene (reference sequence). The CDR3 contains 12 residues. The table came from immunoSEQ multiplex PCR; TCRdb's copy has only in-frame clones and leaves some out. The table lists about 960,000 clones, approximately 80% of them singletons, with roughly 1.5% in the top ten. Sequenced material: memory CD4+ T cells sorted from blood. Sample subset: CD45RA-negative fraction. The sequence derives from a young man in good health. The chain links TRBV13 to TRBJ2-3, with no clear D. This CDR3 is CASSYSIDTQYF. DNA of the CDR3: TGTGCCAGCAGCTATAGCATTGATACGCAGTATTTT.